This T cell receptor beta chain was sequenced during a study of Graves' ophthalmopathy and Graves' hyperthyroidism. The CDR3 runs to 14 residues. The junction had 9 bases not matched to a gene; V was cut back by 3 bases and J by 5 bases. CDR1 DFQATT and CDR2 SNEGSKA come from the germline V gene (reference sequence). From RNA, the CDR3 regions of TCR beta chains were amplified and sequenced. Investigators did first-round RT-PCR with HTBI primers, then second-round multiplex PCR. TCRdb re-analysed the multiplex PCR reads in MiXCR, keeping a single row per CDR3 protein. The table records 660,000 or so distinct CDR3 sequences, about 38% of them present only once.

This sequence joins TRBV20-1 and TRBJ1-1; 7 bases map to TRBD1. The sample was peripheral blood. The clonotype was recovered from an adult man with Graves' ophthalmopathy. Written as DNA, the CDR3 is TGCAGTGCTAGGACAGGGAGGGTCGAAACTGAAGCTTTCTTT. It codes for CSARTGRVETEAFF.